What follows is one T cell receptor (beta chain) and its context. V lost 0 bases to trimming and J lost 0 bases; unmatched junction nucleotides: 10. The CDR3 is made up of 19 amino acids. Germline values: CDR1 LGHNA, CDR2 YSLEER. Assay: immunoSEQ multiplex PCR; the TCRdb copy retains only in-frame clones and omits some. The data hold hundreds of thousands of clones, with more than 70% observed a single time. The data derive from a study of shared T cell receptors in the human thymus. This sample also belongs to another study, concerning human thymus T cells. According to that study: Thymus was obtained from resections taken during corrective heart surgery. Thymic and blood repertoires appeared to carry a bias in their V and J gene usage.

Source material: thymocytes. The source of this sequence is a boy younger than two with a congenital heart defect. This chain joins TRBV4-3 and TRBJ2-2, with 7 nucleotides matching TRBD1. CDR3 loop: CASSQDRQGRAANTGELFF. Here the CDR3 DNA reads TGCGCCAGCAGCCAAGACAGACAGGGAAGAGCCGCGAACACCGGGGAGCTGTTTTTT.